Below are 31 T cell receptor beta chains sequenced from a single sample in a study of tumor-infiltrating lymphocytes in primary liver carcinoma (dated by TCRdb to 2015 to 2018). These reads were obtained on an Illumina HiSeq 2500. TCRbeta-specific cDNA was reverse-transcribed from 500 ng total RNA using a constant-region primer and ProtoScript II reverse transcriptase. TCRbeta libraries were built with three nested multiplex PCR rounds, a slightly modified ARM-PCR procedure. Each of the first two PCR rounds ran for around 9 cycles and used multiplex TRBV1-TRBV30 forward primers together with a Cbeta reverse primer. TCRdb itself trimmed the public reads at Q25 with fastp, ran MiXCR and retained productive beta chains. Every distinct CDR3 protein forms one entry, paired with its most common genes and DNA. Within this sample are 250,000 to 400,000 distinct CDR3 sequences, with around three fifths of them counted one time only. Clones ranked in the top ten supply approximately 9.4% of the sample.

Blood RNA was extracted from unsorted whole blood using TRIzol reagent, and germline DNA was obtained with the DNeasy Blood & Tissue kit. The specimen sequenced was peripheral blood. The origin of the receptors is a man aged 35-49 years with primary liver carcinoma and hepatitis B virus infection.

The CDR3 here is CASSRDRIAYEQYF. The CDR3 DNA is TGTGCCAGCAGCCGAGACAGGATAGCCTACGAGCAGTACTTC. V is TRBV7-9 and J is TRBJ2-7, with a weak D call TRBD1 (6 bases). Germline CDR1 and CDR2: SEHNR and FQNEAQ (reference sequence). This CDR3 is built from 14 residues. Between the trimmed V and J ends, which lost 5 bases and 2 bases, there was a span of 13 bases.

A word on this clonotype: A read error may account for a junction end that differs from germline. The chain has TRBV11-2 and TRBJ2-1; D may be TRBD1 (6 bases). There are 15 residues in the CDR3. Per germline, CDR1 SGHAT and CDR2 FQNNGV. CDR3 bases: TGTACCAGCAGCTTAGATGGGACAACTTACAATGAGCAGTTCTTC. It yields the protein CTSSLDGTTYNEQFF.

Notes on this clonotype: This likely comes from a read error, as the CDR3 has no conserved phenylalanine or tryptophan at its end. The V call is TRBV11-1, the J call TRBJ2-1; TRBD2 agrees at 8 bases. The CDR3 runs 14 residues. Unmatched junction bases numbered 3, after V lost 5 bases and J lost 3 bases. Germline V CDR1 and CDR2: SGHAT, FQDESV (reference sequence). The CDR3 loop reads CASSRTSSYNEQFS. The CDR3, as DNA: TGTGCCAGCAGCCGGACTAGCAGCTACAATGAGCAGTTCTCC.

This clonotype is a singleton in its sample. With a much larger clone just one base away, this may be a read error. The chain has TRBV24-1 and TRBJ2-1, with unresolved D. The germline V and J ends were trimmed by 3 bases and 9 bases, with 11 bases remaining between them. The germline V gene has CDR1 KGHDR and CDR2 SFDVKD. CDR3 length: 13 amino acids. The CDR3 nucleotides read TGTGCCACCAGTGATGTCCCGGGCCTTGAGCAGTTCTTC. It is translated as CATSDVPGLEQFF.

V is TRBV29-1 and J is TRBJ2-5; 7 nucleotides match TRBD2. V gave up 4 bases and J gave up 1 base; unmatched junction bases: 6. The germline gives CDR1 SQVTM, CDR2 ANQGSEA. This CDR3 is 14 amino acids long. CDR3 sequence (DNA): TGCAGCGTTGGAGGGGAGGGTTGCCAAGAGACCCAGTACTTC. Translated: CSVGGEGCQETQYF.

Of note for this clonotype: This is likely a read error, given that the CDR3 carries no conserved phenylalanine or tryptophan at its end. The chain is built from TRBV5-1 and TRBJ2-1; 7 positions match TRBD2. This CDR3 region has 17 residues. Germline loops: CDR1 SGHRS, CDR2 YFSETQ. CDR3 DNA: TGCGCCGGCAGCCACGGAGGAAGCGGGATTCGTGTTAATGAGCAGTTCTTA. Its protein product is CAGSHGGSGIRVNEQFL.

In its sample, this clonotype was seen a few times. A much larger clonotype is one base distant, so this may be a read error. The genes are TRBV4-2 and TRBJ2-1, with 7 bases that match TRBD1. Germline V gene sequence: CDR1 LGHNA, CDR2 YNFKEQ. This CDR3 contains 14 residues. The CDR3 DNA reads TGTGTCAGCAGCCAAACGGGACAGCTTAATGAGCAGTTCTTC. Encoded protein: CVSSQTGQLNEQFF.

As regards this clonotype: Sequence at one end of the junction differs from germline and may be a read error. The CDR3 DNA follows: TGCGTCAGCAGCCAAGATAGCACAGGGAATTCATCCCTCCACTTT. Protein product: CVSSQDSTGNSSLHF. The rearrangement joins TRBV4-1 to TRBJ1-6; D is possibly TRBD1 (6 bases). Germline V gene lookup returns CDR1 MGHRA and CDR2 YSYEKL. This CDR3 region has 15 residues.

This clonotype was picked up many times. V is TRBV4-2 and J is TRBJ2-3; D is unresolved. Per germline, CDR1 LGHNA and CDR2 YNFKEQ. V lost 1 base and J 0 bases, leaving 8 bases between the germline ends. The CDR3 has 15 residues. The CDR3 bases are TGTGCCAGCAGCCAAGTAGACACGAGCACAGATACGCAGTATTTT. Protein sequence: CASSQVDTSTDTQYF.

The chain couples TRBV14 to TRBJ1-2; tentatively, D is TRBD1 (5 bases). Trimming stripped 4 bases from V and 7 bases from J, with 19 bases between. Germline V gene data show CDR1 as SGHDN and CDR2 as FVKESK. The CDR3 consists of 15 residues. The CDR3 DNA reads as TGTGCCAGCAGCCTCTCGACAGAGGGTAGGGGTGGCTACACCTTC. Translating it yields CASSLSTEGRGGYTF.

CDR3 coding DNA: TGTGCCAGCAGCCAATCGTTAAAAGGGACCCAGTACTTC. Translation gives CASSQSLKGTQYF. V and J are TRBV14 and TRBJ2-5; no clear D. Germline lookup yields CDR1 SGHDN and CDR2 FVKESK. V gave up 2 bases and J gave up 7 bases, with 11 bases separating them. The CDR3 has 13 amino acids.

A remark on this clonotype: Compared with germline, one end of the junction differs, possibly owing to a read error. DNA for the CDR3: TGTGCCAGCAGATTAGTTACCAAGGGGTACGCCGGGGAGCTGTGTTTT. Its translation: CASRLVTKGYAGELCF. The J gene is TRBJ2-2, the V gene TRBV11-2; D tentatively fits TRBD1 or TRBD2 (5 bases each). Germline V gene data show CDR1 as SGHAT and CDR2 as FQNNGV. This CDR3 region has 16 residues.

The chain joins TRBV11-1 to TRBJ2-3; D unresolved. Germline CDR1 and CDR2: SGHAT and FQDESV (reference sequence). This CDR3 has 16 residues. The germline V and J ends were trimmed by 7 bases and 2 bases, with 19 bases remaining between them. CDR3 region: CASNKSMGINTDTQYF. CDR3 nucleotide sequence: TGTGCCAGCAACAAATCCATGGGGATTAACACAGATACGCAGTATTTT.

The chain is built from TRBV5-1 and TRBJ2-1; TRBD1 matches at 7 bases. The CDR3 consists of 14 residues. V was pared by 4 bases and J by 6 bases, with 7 bases of the junction left unmatched. Germline loops: CDR1 SGHRS, CDR2 YFSETQ. DNA of the CDR3: TGCGCCAGCAGCCAGGGACAGCTTAGCAATGAGCAGTTCTTC. It translates to CASSQGQLSNEQFF.

In regard to this clonotype: This clone may be a read error of a much larger clone one base away. The rearrangement joins TRBV7-8 to TRBJ2-1; 11 nucleotides align to TRBD1. The CDR3 covers 15 residues. With 5 bases clipped from V and 6 bases from J, the junction kept 6 bases outside the gene matches. The V gene's germline CDR1 is SGHVS and CDR2 FQNEAQ. The CDR3 DNA reads as TGTGCCAGCAGCCCGAGGACAGGGGGCTGCAATGAGCAGTTCTTC. Translated: CASSPRTGGCNEQFF.

About this clonotype: This clone may be a read error of a much larger clone one base away. The chain recombines TRBV6-5 with TRBJ2-5; 8 bases match TRBD2. Per the germline V gene, CDR1 is MNHEY and CDR2 is SVGAGI. The CDR3 covers 17 residues. J was trimmed by 1 base and V by 6 bases; bases with no gene match: 13. CDR3 in DNA: TGTGCCAGCAGACCGGGACTAGTGGGCGCAATCCAAGAGACCCAGTACTTC. Translation: CASRPGLVGAIQETQYF.

Notes on this clonotype: One end of the junction is discordant with germline, which a read error may explain. The rearrangement uses TRBV5-5 and TRBJ1-1; D not resolved. Germline V gene lookup returns CDR1 SGHKS and CDR2 YYEKEE (reference sequence). This CDR3 spans 15 amino acids. The CDR3 DNA reads as TGTGTCAGCAGCTTGGGAGGCGGCTTGAACACTGAAGCTTTCTTT. As protein: CVSSLGGGLNTEAFF.

The chain combines TRBV5-1 with TRBJ2-7, with 9 bases matching TRBD1. Trimming removed 7 bases from V and 5 bases from J; junction bases left unmatched: 10. This CDR3 region has 14 residues. CDR1 and CDR2 from the germline V gene are SGHRS and YFSETQ. This CDR3 is CASGRGTGKDEQYF. CDR3 bases: TGCGCCAGCGGAAGAGGGACAGGGAAGGACGAGCAGTACTTC. Complete variable domain (other parts from reference TRBV5-1 and TRBJ2-7): KAGVTQTPRYLIKTRGQQVTLSCSPISGHRSVSWYQQTPGQGLQFLFEYFSETQRNKGNFPGRFSGRQFSNSRSEMNVSTLELGDSALYLCASGRGTGKDEQYFGPGTRLTVT.

V usage is TRBV6-5 and J usage is TRBJ2-1, with D hard to call. The CDR3 spans 15 residues. V lost 10 bases, J lost 0 bases, and 16 bases lay in between. Per germline, CDR1 MNHEY and CDR2 SVGAGI. In DNA form, the CDR3 reads TGTGCCACTAGTTACGACTTGAGCTCCTACAATGAGCAGTTCTTC. Amino acids: CATSYDLSSYNEQFF.

CDR3 loop: CAWKYNSPLHF. CDR3 nucleotides: TGTGCCTGGAAGTACAATTCACCCCTCCACTTT. The chain combines TRBV30 with TRBJ1-6; D unclear. CDR1 GTSNPN and CDR2 SVGIG come from the germline V gene (reference sequence). The CDR3 is 11 residues long. The V end lost 4 bases, the J end lost 7 bases, and 5 bases lay between the germline ends.

Comment on this clonotype: The CDR3 does not end in the conserved phenylalanine or tryptophan, so this is likely a read error. V and J are TRBV5-1 and TRBJ1-1; TRBD1 might be the D (6 bases). The V gene lost 2 bases and the J gene lost 7 bases, with 12 bases spanning the gap. The CDR3 sequence is 13 residues long. CDR1 and CDR2 (germline): SGHRS, YFSETQ. The CDR3, as DNA: TGCGCCAGCAGCTTCGAGGAGGACAGTGAAGCTTTCTCT. Its translation: CASSFEEDSEAFS.

This chain uses TRBV5-1 with TRBJ2-7, with TRBD2 identical over 8 bases. CDR1 and CDR2 (germline): SGHRS, YFSETQ. V dropped 0 bases and J dropped 3; count of bases not matched to a gene: 8. There are 16 residues in the CDR3. This chain's CDR3 is CASSLEGSGVYYEQYF. The CDR3 DNA sequence: TGCGCCAGCAGCTTGGAGGGTAGCGGGGTATACTACGAGCAGTACTTC.

This clonotype was observed at least ten times. Here the CDR3 DNA reads TGTGCCAGCTGGTCCTTGGCGATAGCGAACACCGGGGAGCTGTTTTTT. This encodes CASWSLAIANTGELFF. This chain links TRBV6-2 or TRBV6-3 with TRBJ2-2; unclear D gene. The germline V gene has CDR1 MNHEY and CDR2 SVGEGT. There are 16 residues in the CDR3. Trimming took 8 bases from V and 0 from J, leaving 16 bases between them.

The chain has TRBV19 and TRBJ2-1, with TRBD1 matching 9 bases. This CDR3 has 14 residues. Trimming at V came to 6 bases and at J to 4 bases, leaving 4 bases not matched to a gene. CDR1 is LNHDA and CDR2 is SQIVND in the germline V gene (reference sequence). The CDR3: CASRGDRAYNEQFF. CDR3 coding DNA: TGTGCCAGTAGGGGGGACAGGGCTTACAATGAGCAGTTCTTC.

On this clonotype: The junction departs from the called germline gene at one end, perhaps through a read error. The rearrangement joins TRBV10-3 to TRBJ2-2, with 10 bases identical to TRBD1. Germline CDR1 is ENHRY and CDR2 is SYGVKD. This CDR3 spans 17 amino acids. CDR3 nucleotides: TGTGCCATCAGTGAGTCGCGGACAGGGGGAGTAGGCGGGGAGCTATTTTTT. This encodes CAISESRTGGVGGELFF.

This chain's CDR3 is CASSERIVTSTDTQYF. DNA of the CDR3: TGTGCCAGCAGTGAAAGAATAGTAACTAGCACAGATACGCAGTATTTT. The V call is TRBV6-1, the J call TRBJ2-3; D is ambiguous. CDR3 length: 16 residues. Deletions cut 2 bases from V and 0 bases from J, with 12 bases between. Looked up from germline, CDR1 is MNHNS and CDR2 is SASEGT.

This clonotype was detected a few times. The rearrangement links TRBV5-1 to TRBJ2-1, with 8 positions matching TRBD1. Germline V lookup: CDR1 SGHRS, CDR2 YFSETQ. The CDR3 covers 14 residues. The V and J ends lost 1 base and 7 bases, in that order; junction bases with no gene match: 4. CDR3 sequence reads: CASSLWDRTNEQFF. CDR3 coding DNA: TGCGCCAGCAGCTTGTGGGACAGGACAAATGAGCAGTTCTTC.

Concerning this clonotype: The CDR3 does not close with the conserved phenylalanine or tryptophan, likely indicating a read error. Because the CDR3's place on the DNA is in doubt, the DNA is left out and the CDR3 is given as listed by TCRdb. V gene TRBV29-1 combines with J gene TRBJ2-1. With termini counted, the CDR3 has 12 amino acids. Per the germline V gene, CDR1 is SQVTM and CDR2 is ANQGSEA. The CDR3 sequence: CSVVRGSNERFL.

This clonotype was detected many times. This chain uses TRBV4-3 with TRBJ2-5; 7 bases match TRBD2. This CDR3 region has 18 residues. Germline lookup yields CDR1 LGHNA and CDR2 YSLEER. V lost 0 bases and J lost 0; bases outside the gene matches: 10. CDR3 loop: CASSQDSGGTKYQETQYF. CDR3 DNA: TGCGCCAGCAGCCAAGATTCCGGGGGGACCAAGTACCAAGAGACCCAGTACTTC.

With regard to this clonotype: One end of the junction is discordant with germline, which a read error may explain. The chain joins TRBV5-4 to TRBJ2-6; 8 bases match TRBD1. Germline V gene sequence: CDR1 SGHNT, CDR2 YYREEE (reference sequence). The CDR3 is 17 amino acids. CDR3 sequence reads: CASSFGRGLSGANVMTF. The CDR3 bases are TGTGCCAGCAGCTTTGGCAGGGGGCTCTCTGGGGCCAACGTCATGACTTTC.

This clonotype was seen only once. Since a much larger clone is just one base distant, this may be a read error. In DNA, the CDR3 is TGTGCCAGCAGCGTCGCTGACTACGAGCAGTACTTC. It encodes CASSVADYEQYF. The chain couples TRBV7-9 to TRBJ2-7; D gene uncertain. Germline V gives CDR1 SEHNR, CDR2 FQNEAQ (reference sequence). Trimming took off 5 bases at V and 3 bases at J, with 8 bases between the two ends. The CDR3 spans 12 residues.